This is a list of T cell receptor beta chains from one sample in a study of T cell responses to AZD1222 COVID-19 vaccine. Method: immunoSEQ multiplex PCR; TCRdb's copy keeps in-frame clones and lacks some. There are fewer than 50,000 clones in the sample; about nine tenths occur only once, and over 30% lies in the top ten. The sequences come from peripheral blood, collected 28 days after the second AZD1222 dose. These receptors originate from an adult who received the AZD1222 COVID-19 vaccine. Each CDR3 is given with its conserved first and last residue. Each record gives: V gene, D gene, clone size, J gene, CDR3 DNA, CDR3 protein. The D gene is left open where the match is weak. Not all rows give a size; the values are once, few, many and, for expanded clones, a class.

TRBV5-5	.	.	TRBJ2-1	TGTGCCAGCAGCTTAGAGCTTCCGACTAGTGAGCAGTTCTTC	CASSLELPTSEQFF
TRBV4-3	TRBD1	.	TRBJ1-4	TGCGCCAGCAGCCCCGGTCCCGGGACAGGGGTAAGGGAAAAACTGTTTTTT	CASSPGPGTGVREKLFF
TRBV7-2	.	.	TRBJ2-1	TGTGCCAGCAGCCCACAGGAGGGGGCGCGGTGGAATGAGCAGTTCTTC	CASSPQEGARWNEQFF
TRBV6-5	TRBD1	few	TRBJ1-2	TGTGCCAGCAGTTACTCGAATACAGGGGTAGGCTACACCTTC	CASSYSNTGVGYTF
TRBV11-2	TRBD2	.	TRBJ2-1	TGTGCCAGCCGCTCTAACGTCCCGGGGGGGGACTCCTACAATGAGCAGTTCTTC	CASRSNVPGGDSYNEQFF
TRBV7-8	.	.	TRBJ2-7	TGTGCCAGCAGCTCAACGCCGGGACCCGGACTCGAGCAGTACTTC	CASSSTPGPGLEQYF
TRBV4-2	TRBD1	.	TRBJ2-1	TGTGCCAGCAGCCAAGAACTCGGGACAGGGTTTAACAATGAGCAGTTCTTC	CASSQELGTGFNNEQFF
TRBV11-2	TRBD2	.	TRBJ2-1	TGTGCCAGCAGCCTCGGGGCGGGGGGGAACAATGAGCAGTTCTTC	CASSLGAGGNNEQFF
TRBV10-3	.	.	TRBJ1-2	TGTGCCATCAGTTTACCAGGGATATATGGCTACACCTTC	CAISLPGIYGYTF
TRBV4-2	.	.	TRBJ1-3	TGTGCCAGCAGCCAAGATCGAAATAGGGGAAACACCATATATTTT	CASSQDRNRGNTIYF
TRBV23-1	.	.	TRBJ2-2	TGCGCCAGCAGTCAATTACAGACAAACACCGGGGAGCTGTTTTTT	CASSQLQTNTGELFF
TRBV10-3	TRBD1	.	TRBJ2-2	TGTGCTCTCAGGGGGTACACCGGGGAGCTGTTTTTT	CALRGYTGELFF
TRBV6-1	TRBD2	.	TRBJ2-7	TGTGCCAGCAGTGAATTCCACTCTGGCGCGGGGGGCAGCTACGAGCAGTACTTC	CASSEFHSGAGGSYEQYF
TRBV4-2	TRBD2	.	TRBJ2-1	TGTGCCAGCAGCCTAACTAGCGGAGAGAATGAGCAGTTCTTC	CASSLTSGENEQFF
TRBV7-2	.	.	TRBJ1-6	TGTGCCAGCAGCTTAGAGGGCGGCAGGCTAAATTCACCCCTCCACTTT	CASSLEGGRLNSPLHF
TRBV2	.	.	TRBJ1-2	TGTGCCAGCAGTGAACTACGCGGGCAGGGAAGGAATTCTTACTATGGCTACACCTTC	CASSELRGQGRNSYYGYTF
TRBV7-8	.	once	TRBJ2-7	TGTGCCAGCAGCGGGGTCTACGAGCAGTACTTC	CASSGVYEQYF
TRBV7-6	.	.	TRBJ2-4	TGTGCCAGCAGCTTAGAACATGGTGGAGCCAAAAACATTCAGTACTTC	CASSLEHGGAKNIQYF
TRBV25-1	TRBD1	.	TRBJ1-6	TGTGCCAGCAGTTTGAGGGGACAGGGAAATTCACCCCTCCACTTT	CASSLRGQGNSPLHF
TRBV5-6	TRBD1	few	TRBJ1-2	TGTGCCAGCAGCGGATTGACAGGGGGAATTAGTGGCTACACCTTC	CASSGLTGGISGYTF
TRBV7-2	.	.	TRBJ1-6	TGTGCCAGCAGCAATGCTCCCGGGGCCCCAGGTCATTCACCCCTCCACTTT	CASSNAPGAPGHSPLHF
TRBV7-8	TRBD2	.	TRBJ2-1	TGTGCCAGCAGCTTACCACCCCGGTTAGCGGGGGGAAGGAATGAGCAGTTCTTC	CASSLPPRLAGGRNEQFF
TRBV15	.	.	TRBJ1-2	TGTGCCACCAGCAGGGGGAGGACCTATGGCTACACCTTC	CATSRGRTYGYTF
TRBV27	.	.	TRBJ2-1	TGTGCCAGCGCCTCCGCCCCCTACAATGAGCAGTTCTTC	CASASAPYNEQFF
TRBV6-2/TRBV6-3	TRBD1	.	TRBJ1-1	TGTGCCAGCAGTTTGACAGGGGGCAACGCTGAAGCTTTCTTT	CASSLTGGNAEAFF
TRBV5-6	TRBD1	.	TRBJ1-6	TGTGCCAGCAGCTCGGGACAGGGGGCAAATAATTCACCCCTCCACTTT	CASSSGQGANNSPLHF
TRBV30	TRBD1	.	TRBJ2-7	TGTGCCTGCAAGGACAGGGTCTCCTACGAGCAGTACTTC	CACKDRVSYEQYF
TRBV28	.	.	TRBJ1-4	TGTGCCAGCAGTTTATGGTCAGCTTCAAATGAAAAACTGTTTTTT	CASSLWSASNEKLFF
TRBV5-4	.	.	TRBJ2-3	TGTGCCAGCAGCTTGGAGGGGGATACGCAGTATTTT	CASSLEGDTQYF
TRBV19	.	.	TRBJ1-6	TGTGCCAGTAGTACTACCGTAGGGTCGATCACACATAATTCACCCCTCCACTTT	CASSTTVGSITHNSPLHF
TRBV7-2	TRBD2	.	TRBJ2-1	TGTGCCAGCAGCCTCACTAGCGGCGTTTACAATGAGCAGTTCTTC	CASSLTSGVYNEQFF
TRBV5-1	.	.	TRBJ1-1	TGCGCCAGCAGCTTGGCCGGTAACCTGAACACTGAAGCTTTCTTT	CASSLAGNLNTEAFF
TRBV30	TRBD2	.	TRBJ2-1	TGTGCCTGGAGTGTAGGGGCGGGGGGGCTTTCTGAGCAGTTCTTC	CAWSVGAGGLSEQFF
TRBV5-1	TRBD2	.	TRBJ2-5	TGCGCCAGCAGCCTAGGGACTAGCGGGGGGCTTCAAGAGACCCAGTACTTC	CASSLGTSGGLQETQYF
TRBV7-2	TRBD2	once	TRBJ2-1	TGTGCCAGCAGCTTGCAAGGGACTAAAAATTACAATGAGCAGTTCTTC	CASSLQGTKNYNEQFF
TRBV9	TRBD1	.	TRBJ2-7	TGTGCCAGCAGCGAACGGGACAGTCAATACGAGCAGTACTTC	CASSERDSQYEQYF
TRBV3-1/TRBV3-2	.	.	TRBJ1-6	TGTGCCAGCAGCCCAAACAGGGATAATTCACCCCTCCACTTT	CASSPNRDNSPLHF
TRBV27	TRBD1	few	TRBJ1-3	TGTGCCAGCAGGACAGGGTATGGTGGAAACACCATATATTTT	CASRTGYGGNTIYF
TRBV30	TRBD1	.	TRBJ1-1	TGTGCCTGGGACAGGGGGGTGAACACTGAAGCTTTCTTT	CAWDRGVNTEAFF
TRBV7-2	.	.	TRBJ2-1	TGTGCCAGCAGCCCCGTAAGCACCAATGAGCAGTTCTTC	CASSPVSTNEQFF
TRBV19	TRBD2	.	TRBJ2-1	TGTGCCAGTAGTATATCCGCTGGGGTAGCGGGTGAGCAGTTCTTC	CASSISAGVAGEQFF
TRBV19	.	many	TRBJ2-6	TGTGCCAGTAGTATTGCCGGGACAAGGGTCTCTGGGGCCAACGTCCTGACTTTC	CASSIAGTRVSGANVLTF
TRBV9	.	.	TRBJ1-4	TGTGCCAGCAGATGGGACCGCTCTGCAACTAATGAAAAACTGTTTTTT	CASRWDRSATNEKLFF
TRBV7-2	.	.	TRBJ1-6	TGTGCCAGCAGCTTAGGACCGTCTAATTCACCCCTCCACTTT	CASSLGPSNSPLHF
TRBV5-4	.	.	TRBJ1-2	TGTGCCAGCAGCTTGGGGGACTATGGCTACACCTTC	CASSLGDYGYTF